The 25 T cell receptor beta chains given below trace back to one sample, sequenced in a study of cytomegalovirus exposure and HLA in healthy donors. 13 Jbeta primers and 60 Vbeta primers were used for the PCR. The protocol was immunoSEQ multiplex PCR, while the TCRdb copy is restricted to in-frame clones and leaves out a portion. The data show about 160,000 clones, approximately 75% seen once. Sequencing was carried out using PBMCs. The source is a woman aged 18-29 years in good health and CMV-seronegative.

The genes are TRBV6-5 and TRBJ2-7, with D maybe TRBD2 (6 bases). The CDR3 is 15 amino acids. Deletions cut 5 bases from V and 2 bases from J, with 16 bases between. Germline loops: CDR1 MNHEY, CDR2 SVGAGI. CDR3 protein: CASSPGSTGPYEQYF. CDR3 nucleotide sequence: TGTGCCAGCAGTCCCGGGAGCACTGGCCCCTACGAGCAGTACTTC.

As for this clone: Other nucleotide sequences in the sample specify the same CDR3. The V gene is TRBV27, the J gene TRBJ1-2, with a weak D call TRBD1 (6 bases). From germline, CDR1 is MNHEY and CDR2 SMNVEV (reference sequence). This CDR3 is built from 14 residues. V was cut by 2 bases and J by 4 bases, with 11 bases left in between. CDR3 in amino acids: CASSLKGGSYGYTF. DNA for the CDR3: TGTGCCAGCAGTTTAAAAGGGGGTAGCTATGGCTACACCTTC.

This clone was counted a single time. CDR3 nucleotide sequence: TGTGCCAGCAGTTCCGCGTCCTACAATGAGCAGTTCTTC. Its protein is CASSSASYNEQFF. This sequence joins TRBV2 and TRBJ2-1; D gene unclear. With 5 bases removed from V and 1 base from J, the gap between germline ends came to 6 bases. The length of the CDR3 is 13 residues. From germline, CDR1 is SNHLY and CDR2 FYNNEI.

The J gene is TRBJ2-1, the V gene TRBV19; D gene unclear. V was trimmed by 5 bases and J by 7 bases, leaving 6 bases between them. The CDR3 covers 11 residues. CDR1 and CDR2 (germline): LNHDA, SQIVND (reference sequence). The CDR3 nucleotides read TGTGCCAGTAGTCGCGGAAATGAGCAGTTCTTC. Amino acids: CASSRGNEQFF.

The rearrangement links TRBV10-3 to TRBJ2-7, with 8 bases lining up with TRBD1. The J segment lost 7 bases and the V segment lost 3 bases, leaving 14 bases of the junction unmatched. Looked up from germline, CDR1 is ENHRY and CDR2 is SYGVKD. This CDR3 comprises 16 residues. This chain's CDR3 is CAISDSAGTGLGEQYF. The CDR3, as DNA: TGTGCCATCAGTGATTCTGCCGGGACAGGTTTGGGGGAGCAGTACTTC.

The chain joins TRBV19 to TRBJ2-1; the match to TRBD1 covers 11 bases. V shed 4 bases and J 6 bases; nucleotides not matched to a gene: 5. The CDR3 length is 15 residues. Per the germline V gene, CDR1 is LNHDA and CDR2 is SQIVND (reference sequence). CDR3 protein: CASSKGTGGGNEQFF. As DNA, the CDR3 is TGTGCCAGTAGTAAGGGGACAGGGGGGGGCAATGAGCAGTTCTTC.

The CDR3 spells CAISEWRTGADEQYF. CDR3 in DNA: TGTGCCATCAGTGAGTGGCGGACAGGGGCCGACGAGCAGTACTTC. This chain links TRBV10-3 with TRBJ2-7; TRBD1 agrees at 9 bases. The CDR3 sequence is 15 residues long. The ends lost 1 base at V and 5 bases at J; junction bases unmatched: 6. Germline loops: CDR1 ENHRY, CDR2 SYGVKD.

The chain has TRBV4-2 and TRBJ2-1; maybe TRBD1 (6 bases). V dropped 0 bases and J dropped 0 bases, with 15 bases sitting between them. CDR3 length: 18 amino acids. Germline loops: CDR1 LGHNA, CDR2 YNFKEQ. The CDR3 spells CASSQDLVETGSYNEQFF. The DNA for the CDR3 is TGTGCCAGCAGCCAAGATTTGGTCGAGACAGGCTCCTACAATGAGCAGTTCTTC.

The V gene is TRBV18, the J gene TRBJ1-5; no firm D call. Trimming took off 2 bases at V and 2 bases at J, with 10 bases between the two ends. The CDR3 consists of 15 residues. Germline CDR1 is KGHSH and CDR2 is LQKENI. The CDR3 DNA follows: TGTGCCAGCTCACCATGGGCGGAGGGCAATCAGCCCCAGCATTTT. This encodes CASSPWAEGNQPQHF.

This chain uses TRBV5-6 with TRBJ2-5, with 8 bases that match TRBD1. Germline CDR1 is SGHDT and CDR2 is YYEEEE. This CDR3 contains 16 residues. V lost 1 base to trimming and J lost 2 bases; unmatched junction nucleotides: 7. Written as DNA, the CDR3 is TGTGCCAGCAGCTTGTTCCAGGGGGCCAAGCAAGAGACCCAGTACTTC. Translating gives CASSLFQGAKQETQYF.

On this clone: The junction departs from germline at one end; a sequencing error may be responsible. The chain is built from TRBV7-9 and TRBJ2-1; D not certain. The CDR3 runs 15 residues. CDR1 and CDR2 from the germline V gene are SEHNR and FQNEAQ (reference sequence). CDR3 residues: CSSSPAGSRYNEQFF. In DNA, the CDR3 is TGTTCCAGCAGCCCTGCCGGTAGCAGATACAATGAGCAGTTCTTC.

The rearrangement uses TRBV2 and TRBJ1-4; D is unresolved. This CDR3 comprises 15 residues. Trimming cost V 1 base and J 0 bases, with 6 bases left between them. Germline CDR1 and CDR2: SNHLY and FYNNEI. The CDR3 coding sequence is TGTGCCAGCAGTGAAGGGCCAACAACTAATGAAAAACTGTTTTTT. It yields the protein CASSEGPTTNEKLFF.

The chain couples TRBV11-2 to TRBJ2-7; D possibly corresponds to TRBD1 (6 bases). Germline loops: CDR1 SGHAT, CDR2 FQNNGV. The CDR3 length is 13 residues. V lost 1 base to trimming and J lost 2 bases, with 6 bases between them. The CDR3 region is CASSLGTAYEQYF. CDR3 sequence (DNA): TGTGCCAGCAGCTTAGGGACAGCCTACGAGCAGTACTTC. The full variable domain, its missing parts supplied by reference TRBV11-2 and TRBJ2-7, is EAGVAQSPRYKIIEKRQSVAFWCNPISGHATLYWYQQILGQGPKLLIQFQNNGVVDDSQLPKDRFSAERLKGVDSTLKIQPAKLEDSAVYLCASSLGTAYEQYFGPGTRLTVT.

V and J are TRBV7-2 and TRBJ2-2, with D tentatively TRBD1 (6 bases). V lost 5 bases and J 6 bases, leaving 16 bases between the germline ends. The CDR3 runs 15 residues. The V gene's germline CDR1 is SGHTA and CDR2 FQGNSA. The CDR3 DNA follows: TGTGCCAGCAGCCCACAGGGCGTCGTCCCCGGGGAGCTGTTTTTT. It encodes CASSPQGVVPGELFF.

The chain uses TRBV29-1 and TRBJ2-2; the match to TRBD2 covers 14 bases. Trimming cost V 7 bases and J 8 bases; bases outside gene matches: 6. Germline V gene sequence: CDR1 SQVTM, CDR2 ANQGSEA. The CDR3 has 14 residues. The DNA of the CDR3 is TGCAGCGGTCGACTAGCGGGGGGGCTAGGGGAGCTGTTTTTT. The encoded protein is CSGRLAGGLGELFF.

The chain employs TRBV27 and TRBJ2-5; 10 bases map to TRBD1. The DNA end is more similar to TRBJ2-7, so the J call may be wrong. Per germline, CDR1 MNHEY and CDR2 SMNVEV (reference sequence). The CDR3 is 14 amino acids. The CDR3 region is CASSLGQGGYEQYF. In nucleotides, the CDR3 is TGTGCCAGCAGTTTAGGACAGGGGGGATACGAGCAGTACTTC.

The chain carries TRBV6-5 and TRBJ2-7; D gene uncertain. CDR1 and CDR2 from the germline V gene are MNHEY and SVGAGI. The CDR3 has 15 residues. V lost 2 bases and J lost 0, with 11 bases in between. The CDR3 region has the DNA TGTGCCAGCAGTTACGGCCAGGTTAGCTCCTACGAGCAGTACTTC. This codes for CASSYGQVSSYEQYF.

This chain joins TRBV5-1 and TRBJ1-5; the match to TRBD1 covers 8 bases. The CDR3 consists of 17 residues. From germline, CDR1 is SGHRS and CDR2 YFSETQ. V lost 1 base to trimming and J lost 6 bases; unmatched junction nucleotides: 12. CDR3 sequence (DNA): TGCGCCAGCAGCTTGAGCGGTGAGAGACAGGGGCGTCAGCCCCAGCATTTT. It is translated as CASSLSGERQGRQPQHF.

The chain links TRBV18 to TRBJ2-5; no reliable D call. The CDR3 runs 15 residues. Germline V gene sequence: CDR1 KGHSH, CDR2 LQKENI. Trimming removed 0 bases from V and 5 bases from J, with 13 bases in between. CDR3 DNA sequence: TGTGCCAGCTCACCACCTTCCAGGCCAGATGAGACCCAGTACTTC. Residues: CASSPPSRPDETQYF.

V is TRBV20-1 and J is TRBJ2-1; D perhaps matches TRBD1 (5 bases). This CDR3 comprises 11 residues. Germline V gives CDR1 DFQATT, CDR2 SNEGSKA (reference sequence). The CDR3 DNA reads TGCAGACCAGGGTATGGGAATGAGCAGTTCTTC. Translated: CRPGYGNEQFF.

This clone showed up just a few times. The rearrangement links TRBV13 to TRBJ2-1; the D gene is possibly TRBD1 (5 bases). Germline values: CDR1 PRHDT, CDR2 FYEKMQ (reference sequence). The CDR3 spans 15 residues. V lost 0 bases, J lost 5 bases, and 11 bases lay in between. CDR3 protein: CASSLGQATHNEQFF. CDR3 bases: TGTGCCAGCAGCTTAGGACAGGCAACTCACAATGAGCAGTTCTTC.

The rearrangement uses TRBV27 and TRBJ2-7; 7 bases line up with TRBD1. V gave up 4 bases and J gave up 2 bases; unmatched junction bases: 14. CDR3 length: 17 residues. Germline loops: CDR1 MNHEY, CDR2 SMNVEV (reference sequence). This CDR3 reads CASSSLGKRTGAYEQYF. The CDR3 DNA reads TGTGCCAGCAGTTCGCTAGGAAAACGGACAGGAGCCTACGAGCAGTACTTC.

This clone was counted only a few times. The V gene is TRBV7-2, the J gene TRBJ2-7, with a tentative D call TRBD2 (5 bases). The CDR3 length is 13 residues. V was shortened by 3 bases and J by 4 bases, with 10 bases between the two germline ends. Germline V CDR1 and CDR2: SGHTA, FQGNSA. The CDR3 DNA sequence: TGTGCCAGCAGCTTTGGAACGGGATACGAGCAGTACTTC. Amino acids: CASSFGTGYEQYF. Supplemented by reference TRBV7-2 and TRBJ2-7, the full variable domain reads GAGVSQSPSNKVTEKGKDVELRCDPISGHTALYWYRQSLGQGLEFLIYFQGNSAPDKSGLPSDRFSAERTGGSVSTLTIQRTQQEDSAVYLCASSFGTGYEQYFGPGTRLTVT.

The V call is TRBV30, the J call TRBJ2-7, with D perhaps TRBD1 (6 bases). CDR3 length: 12 amino acids. Deletions cut 3 bases from V and 5 bases from J, with 11 bases between. In germline, CDR1 is GTSNPN, CDR2 SVGIG (reference sequence). The CDR3 coding sequence is TGTGCCTGGAGGGGGGCTGGAAACGAGCAGTACTTC. It is translated as CAWRGAGNEQYF.

V is TRBV6-1 and J is TRBJ1-2, with a weak D call TRBD1 (6 bases). The CDR3 is 15 residues long. Trimming cost V 0 bases and J 3 bases, with 11 bases left between them. Looked up from germline, CDR1 is MNHNS and CDR2 is SASEGT. CDR3 nucleotide sequence: TGTGCCAGCAGTGAAGCAGCACAGGGCTACTATGGCTACACCTTC. It translates to CASSEAAQGYYGYTF.